The entry below describes one T cell receptor (beta chain). Trimming took off 3 bases at V and 0 bases at J, with 21 bases between the two ends. The germline V gene has CDR1 SGHTA and CDR2 FQGTGA. There are 19 residues in the CDR3. Assay used: immunoSEQ multiplex PCR; TCRdb lists only in-frame clones, some missing. Here the sample spans around 430,000 clones, about 91% being singletons. This specimen comes from a study of blood T cell repertoires in COVID-19. Study overall: Sources were T cells, B-cell-depleted T cells, or PBMCs; the material itself was cDNA or gDNA.

The chain carries TRBV7-3 and TRBJ1-3; no clear D gene. The sequence was obtained from a woman aged 45-65 years with COVID-19, enrolled during active disease. The specimen sequenced was peripheral blood. The CDR3 bases are TGTGCCAGCAGCTTTTTCAGGACTATGCCCGGAAGCTCTGGAAACACCATATATTTT. The encoded protein is CASSFFRTMPGSSGNTIYF. Full variable domain (rest looked up from reference TRBV7-3 and TRBJ1-3): GAGVSQTPSNKVTEKGKYVELRCDPISGHTALYWYRQSLGQGPEFLIYFQGTGAADDSGLPNDRFFAVRPEGSVSTLKIQRTERGDSAVYLCASSFFRTMPGSSGNTIYFGEGSWLTVV.